This T cell receptor beta chain appears in the sequencing data of a study of blood T cell repertoires in COVID-19. Across the study: The United States, Italy and Spain provided the acute and convalescent COVID-19 samples.

Per the original methods: From reference gene primer amplification, estimates of nucleated cell counts were derived. Libraries were prepared by immunoSEQ multiplex PCR; TCRdb keeps only in-frame clonotypes and omits some of them. V, J and clone size are those of that table, while D and trimming were read from the DNA. The sample has around 130,000 clones; 82% are singletons. Germline values: CDR1 KGHSH, CDR2 LQKENI. This CDR3 has 14 residues. V lost 3 bases and J lost 12; bases outside the gene matches: 5. Specimen: peripheral blood. This sequence was found in a woman aged 70-85 years with acute or convalescent COVID-19. The chain links TRBV18 to TRBJ1-6; 10 nucleotides align to TRBD1. The CDR3 DNA sequence: TGTGCCAGCTCACCCCTGGACAGGGGGATACCCCTCCACTTT. This encodes CASSPLDRGIPLHF.